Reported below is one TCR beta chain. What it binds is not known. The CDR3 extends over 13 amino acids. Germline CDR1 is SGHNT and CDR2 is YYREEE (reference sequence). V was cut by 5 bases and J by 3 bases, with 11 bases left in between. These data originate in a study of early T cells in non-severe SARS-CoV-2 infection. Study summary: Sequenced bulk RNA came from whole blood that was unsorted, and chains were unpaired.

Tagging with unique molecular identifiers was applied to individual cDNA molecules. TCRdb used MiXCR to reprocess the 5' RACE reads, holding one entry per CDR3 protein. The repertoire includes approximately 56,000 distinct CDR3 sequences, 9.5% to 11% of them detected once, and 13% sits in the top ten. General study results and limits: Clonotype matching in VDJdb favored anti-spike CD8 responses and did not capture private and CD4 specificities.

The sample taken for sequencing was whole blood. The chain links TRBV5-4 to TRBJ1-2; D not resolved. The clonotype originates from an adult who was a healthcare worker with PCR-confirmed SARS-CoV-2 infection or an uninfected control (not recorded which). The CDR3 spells CASRPRADYGYTF. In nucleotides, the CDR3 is TGTGCCAGCAGACCCCGTGCGGACTATGGCTACACCTTC.